This T cell receptor beta chain was observed in a study of T-cell reconstitution after alpha-beta-depleted transplantation in children. General study results and limits: A year post-transplant, T-cell counts and diversity derived mostly from newly produced T cells.

The TCRbeta library was prepared with unique molecular identifiers. TCRdb re-analysed the PCR reads in MiXCR, keeping a single row per CDR3 protein. The sample carries some 120,000 distinct CDR3 sequences, around a tenth recorded once. Details on this clonotype: Its specificity is unknown.

The sequencing used PBMCs, mostly from graft donor cells, collected 180 days after TCRalphabeta/CD19-depleted stem cell transplant. This sequence was found in a girl under two years old who had a stem cell transplant for combined immunodeficiency, so the T cells may come from the graft donor.

CDR3 in amino acids: CASMGPGQGSSGEQYF. The CDR3, as DNA: TGTGCCAGCATGGGACCGGGACAGGGTTCTTCTGGCGAGCAGTACTTC. The chain has TRBV2 and TRBJ2-7; 9 bases match TRBD1. Germline-derived CDR1 and CDR2 are SNHLY and FYNNEI. The CDR3 runs 16 residues. Losses at the gene ends were 7 bases for V and 6 bases for J; bases not matched to a gene: 16.